These T cell receptor beta chains were read from a single sample in a study of shared clonotypes between healthy human individuals. The data were produced by immunoSEQ multiplex PCR, yet TCRdb's version contains in-frame clones alone and is incomplete. Of around 1.1 million clones listed, about four fifths are singletons. Sequencing used memory CD4+ T cells from PBMCs. The source is a man aged 18 to 30 in good health. Some clones in this sample may be carry-over from other donors' samples. The CDR3 runs from the conserved cysteine through the conserved F or W. A D gene is named only where the DNA matches it firmly. The size of a clone is reported for some rows only, either as once, few or many, or as a class for expanded clones.

j_gene: TRBJ2-3
d_gene: TRBD2
abundance: -
v_gene: TRBV4-2
CDR3nt: TGTGCCAGCAGCTCGTGGGGCGGGAGGGTCGATACGCAGTATTTT
CDR3aa: CASSSWGGRVDTQYF

j_gene: TRBJ2-7
d_gene: -
abundance: -
v_gene: TRBV12-5
CDR3nt: TGTGCTAGTGGTTTGGCGACCGGGACGGCGGTTTACGAGCAGTACTTC
CDR3aa: CASGLATGTAVYEQYF

j_gene: TRBJ2-3
d_gene: -
abundance: -
v_gene: TRBV7-3
CDR3nt: TGTGCCAGCAGCCTAAGGACAGTTAGCACAGATACGCAGTATTTT
CDR3aa: CASSLRTVSTDTQYF

j_gene: TRBJ2-7
d_gene: TRBD1
abundance: -
v_gene: TRBV18
CDR3nt: TGTGCCAGCTCACGGGGTCCGGGACAGGGGGACGAGCAGTACTTC
CDR3aa: CASSRGPGQGDEQYF

j_gene: TRBJ1-5
d_gene: -
abundance: few
v_gene: TRBV2
CDR3nt: TGTGCCAGCAGCGTCACGCAGGGTGATCAGCCCCAGCATTTT
CDR3aa: CASSVTQGDQPQHF

j_gene: TRBJ1-2
d_gene: TRBD1
abundance: -
v_gene: TRBV5-1
CDR3nt: TGCGCCAGCAGCTTGGGACAGGGGGTTAACTATGGCTACACCTTC
CDR3aa: CASSLGQGVNYGYTF

j_gene: TRBJ1-3
d_gene: -
abundance: many
v_gene: TRBV30
CDR3nt: TGTGCCTGGAGTCCGGACAGCAGAAACACCATATATTTT
CDR3aa: CAWSPDSRNTIYF

j_gene: TRBJ2-1
d_gene: TRBD1
abundance: -
v_gene: TRBV5-1
CDR3nt: TGCGCCAGCAAGGGGGACAGGGCCGTTAACGAGCAGTTCTTC
CDR3aa: CASKGDRAVNEQFF

j_gene: TRBJ1-2
d_gene: -
abundance: -
v_gene: TRBV19
CDR3nt: TGTGCCAGTAGTATAGATCGCGGGCTAATCTTTGGCTACACCTTC
CDR3aa: CASSIDRGLIFGYTF

j_gene: TRBJ2-3
d_gene: -
abundance: -
v_gene: TRBV6-6
CDR3nt: TGTGCCAGCGCGGGGAGAGGCGCAGATACGCAGTATTTT
CDR3aa: CASAGRGADTQYF

j_gene: TRBJ2-3
d_gene: TRBD2
abundance: -
v_gene: TRBV28
CDR3nt: TGTGCCAGCAGTCGATCCGGGACACCGGGACTAGCGGGCACAGATACGCAGTATTTT
CDR3aa: CASSRSGTPGLAGTDTQYF

j_gene: TRBJ2-7
d_gene: TRBD2
abundance: once
v_gene: TRBV5-1
CDR3nt: TGCGCCAGCAGTGTGGTGGCGGGAGGATGGTACGAGCAGTACTTC
CDR3aa: CASSVVAGGWYEQYF

j_gene: TRBJ2-7
d_gene: TRBD2
abundance: -
v_gene: TRBV28
CDR3nt: TGTGCCAGCAGTTTATGGGCTAGCGGGCATTACGAGCAGTACTTC
CDR3aa: CASSLWASGHYEQYF

j_gene: TRBJ2-7
d_gene: -
abundance: -
v_gene: TRBV6-1
CDR3nt: TGTGCCCTCAATTACGCCAGCTCGAGCTCCTACGAGCAGTACTTC
CDR3aa: CALNYASSSSYEQYF

j_gene: TRBJ1-5
d_gene: -
abundance: -
v_gene: TRBV21-1
CDR3nt: TGTGCCAGCAGCAAAGTTGCCGGACAGGGCAATCAGCCCCAGCATTTT
CDR3aa: CASSKVAGQGNQPQHF

j_gene: TRBJ2-7
d_gene: -
abundance: -
v_gene: TRBV4-1
CDR3nt: TGCGCCAGCAGCCAAGATCCGAGGGGGATTACCTACGAGCAGTACTTC
CDR3aa: CASSQDPRGITYEQYF

j_gene: TRBJ2-5
d_gene: -
abundance: few
v_gene: TRBV27
CDR3nt: TGTGCCAGCAGTTCCTACGGCAAACAAGAGACCCAGTACTTC
CDR3aa: CASSSYGKQETQYF

j_gene: TRBJ1-1
d_gene: -
abundance: -
v_gene: TRBV6-1
CDR3nt: TGTGCCACCCACGGGGGAAGGTTTGTGAACACTGAAGCTTTCTTT
CDR3aa: CATHGGRFVNTEAFF

j_gene: TRBJ2-7
d_gene: -
abundance: -
v_gene: TRBV7-9
CDR3nt: TGTGCCAGCAGCCACAGTAGGCTAGCTTCCAACGAGCAGTACTTC
CDR3aa: CASSHSRLASNEQYF

j_gene: TRBJ2-7
d_gene: -
abundance: -
v_gene: TRBV18
CDR3nt: TGTGCCAGCTCATTAGCAGGCGTACCTTCCTACGAGCAGTACTTC
CDR3aa: CASSLAGVPSYEQYF

j_gene: TRBJ2-1
d_gene: TRBD2
abundance: few
v_gene: TRBV7-2
CDR3nt: TGTGCCAGCAGCTTACTTCCTAGCGGGAGGTTCTCCTACAATGAGCAGTTCTTC
CDR3aa: CASSLLPSGRFSYNEQFF

j_gene: TRBJ1-5
d_gene: -
abundance: once
v_gene: TRBV5-1
CDR3nt: TGCGCCAGCAGCTTGGTCCCCGGGGTCTCTGGTCAGCCCCAGCATTTT
CDR3aa: CASSLVPGVSGQPQHF

j_gene: TRBJ1-4
d_gene: TRBD1
abundance: few
v_gene: TRBV19
CDR3nt: TGTGCCAGTAGTACCGGACAGGCCGGGCTGTTTTTT
CDR3aa: CASSTGQAGLFF

j_gene: TRBJ2-1
d_gene: TRBD2
abundance: -
v_gene: TRBV19
CDR3nt: TGTGCCAGTAGTATGAGGACTAGCGGAAACAATGAGCAGTTCTTC
CDR3aa: CASSMRTSGNNEQFF

j_gene: TRBJ1-1
d_gene: -
abundance: -
v_gene: TRBV7-2
CDR3nt: TGTGCCAGCAGACTGGACGGCACTGAAGCTTTCTTT
CDR3aa: CASRLDGTEAFF

j_gene: TRBJ2-7
d_gene: -
abundance: -
v_gene: TRBV27
CDR3nt: TGTGCCAGTCGTTCTCCGTGGGGCGCCGAGCAGTACTTC
CDR3aa: CASRSPWGAEQYF

j_gene: TRBJ2-1
d_gene: TRBD1
abundance: -
v_gene: TRBV5-6
CDR3nt: TGTGCCAGCAGCTCGGACAGGAGCTCCTACAATGAGCAGTTCTTC
CDR3aa: CASSSDRSSYNEQFF

j_gene: TRBJ2-1
d_gene: -
abundance: once
v_gene: TRBV6-5
CDR3nt: TGTGCCAGCACTCGGAGGGGCGAGCAGTTCTTC
CDR3aa: CASTRRGEQFF

j_gene: TRBJ1-5
d_gene: -
abundance: -
v_gene: TRBV4-3
CDR3nt: TGCGCCAGCAGCCAAGATTACAGCCAGGATCAGCCCCAGCATTTT
CDR3aa: CASSQDYSQDQPQHF

j_gene: TRBJ2-3
d_gene: -
abundance: -
v_gene: TRBV28
CDR3nt: TGTGCCAGCAGTCGAATAAAGGAAACAGATACGCAGTATTTT
CDR3aa: CASSRIKETDTQYF

j_gene: TRBJ2-7
d_gene: -
abundance: once
v_gene: TRBV7-9
CDR3nt: TGTGCCAGCAGCTTATCCCGGGACGGAGCCTCCAAGCAGTACTTC
CDR3aa: CASSLSRDGASKQYF

j_gene: TRBJ1-2
d_gene: TRBD1
abundance: -
v_gene: TRBV2
CDR3nt: TGTGCCAGCATTAGACAACCTGGACAGGCGGGGGGCTACACCTTC
CDR3aa: CASIRQPGQAGGYTF

j_gene: TRBJ1-2
d_gene: TRBD1
abundance: -
v_gene: TRBV5-4
CDR3nt: TGTGCCAGCAGCCGACAGGGCAACAACTATGGCTACACCTTC
CDR3aa: CASSRQGNNYGYTF

j_gene: TRBJ2-7
d_gene: TRBD1
abundance: -
v_gene: TRBV6-5
CDR3nt: TGTGCCAGCAGTTACCATTCGGGACAGGACTACGAGCAGTACTTC
CDR3aa: CASSYHSGQDYEQYF

j_gene: TRBJ2-5
d_gene: TRBD2
abundance: once
v_gene: TRBV11-1
CDR3nt: TGTGCCAGCAGCTTGGGACTGTCGGGGGGGACCCAGTACTTC
CDR3aa: CASSLGLSGGTQYF

j_gene: TRBJ1-5
d_gene: -
abundance: few
v_gene: TRBV6-4
CDR3nt: TGTGCCAGCAGTGCCCAGGGAGGTAATCAGCCCCAGCATTTT
CDR3aa: CASSAQGGNQPQHF

j_gene: TRBJ2-5
d_gene: -
abundance: -
v_gene: TRBV4-2
CDR3nt: TGTGCCAGCAGCCAGACGACAGGAGGGGAGACCCAGTACTTC
CDR3aa: CASSQTTGGETQYF

j_gene: TRBJ1-5
d_gene: -
abundance: few
v_gene: TRBV2
CDR3nt: TGTGCCAGCAGTGGAAGGAATAGCAATCAGCCCCAGCATTTT
CDR3aa: CASSGRNSNQPQHF

j_gene: TRBJ2-7
d_gene: -
abundance: -
v_gene: TRBV29-1
CDR3nt: TGCAGCGGGGTGGGCGTCAAACGCTCCTACGAGCAGTACTTC
CDR3aa: CSGVGVKRSYEQYF

j_gene: TRBJ2-4
d_gene: -
abundance: -
v_gene: TRBV28
CDR3nt: TGTGCCAGCACCCTGGGGGGATTTGCCAAAAACATTCAGTACTTC
CDR3aa: CASTLGGFAKNIQYF

j_gene: TRBJ1-1
d_gene: -
abundance: -
v_gene: TRBV11-2
CDR3nt: TGTGCCAGCAGCTTAACCGGGGGAGCGCAGGACACTGAAGCTTTCTTT
CDR3aa: CASSLTGGAQDTEAFF

j_gene: TRBJ1-2
d_gene: -
abundance: -
v_gene: TRBV28
CDR3nt: TGTGCCAGCAGTTTTATCGGTGGCTACACCTTC
CDR3aa: CASSFIGGYTF

j_gene: TRBJ2-3
d_gene: TRBD1
abundance: once
v_gene: TRBV7-8
CDR3nt: TGTGCCAGCAGCACGCCAAACTATCGGACAGGGCTGAGGGCAGATACGCAGTATTTT
CDR3aa: CASSTPNYRTGLRADTQYF

j_gene: TRBJ1-5
d_gene: TRBD1
abundance: -
v_gene: TRBV11-3
CDR3nt: TGTGCCAGCAGCACACGGGACAGGGGCAATCAGCCCCAGCATTTT
CDR3aa: CASSTRDRGNQPQHF

j_gene: TRBJ2-7
d_gene: -
abundance: -
v_gene: TRBV6-5
CDR3nt: TGTGCCAGTAAGTGGCTGGGACGAAACTCCTACGAGCAGTACTTC
CDR3aa: CASKWLGRNSYEQYF

j_gene: TRBJ1-4
d_gene: -
abundance: -
v_gene: TRBV28
CDR3nt: TGTGCCAGCAGTTTTGTGGGCGGGAGGGGTGAAAAACTGTTTTTT
CDR3aa: CASSFVGGRGEKLFF

j_gene: TRBJ2-3
d_gene: -
abundance: few
v_gene: TRBV6-5
CDR3nt: TGTGCCAGCAGGAAGGCAGATACGCAGTATTTT
CDR3aa: CASRKADTQYF

j_gene: TRBJ2-7
d_gene: TRBD2
abundance: -
v_gene: TRBV28
CDR3nt: TGTGCCAGCAGTAGACTAGCCGTATACGAGCAGTACTTC
CDR3aa: CASSRLAVYEQYF

j_gene: TRBJ2-7
d_gene: -
abundance: -
v_gene: TRBV20-1
CDR3nt: TGCAGTGCTGCACGGGGTACGTTC
CDR3aa: CSAARGTF

j_gene: TRBJ2-7
d_gene: TRBD2
abundance: -
v_gene: TRBV19
CDR3nt: TGTGCCAGTGGACGACTGGGCAGCGGGAAGGACGAGCAGTACTTC
CDR3aa: CASGRLGSGKDEQYF

j_gene: TRBJ1-4
d_gene: TRBD1
abundance: -
v_gene: TRBV5-1
CDR3nt: TGCGCCAGCAGCTCGTCCCTTAGCGGACAGGGTGGAAAACTGTTTTTT
CDR3aa: CASSSSLSGQGGKLFF

j_gene: TRBJ1-5
d_gene: -
abundance: few
v_gene: TRBV5-1
CDR3nt: TGCGCCAGCAGCTTGCGAGGGGAGAGCAATCAGCCCCAGCATTTT
CDR3aa: CASSLRGESNQPQHF

j_gene: TRBJ2-7
d_gene: TRBD1
abundance: -
v_gene: TRBV7-9
CDR3nt: TGTGCCAGCAGCTTGCAGGGGGCGAAGTACGAGCAGTACTTC
CDR3aa: CASSLQGAKYEQYF

j_gene: TRBJ2-7
d_gene: -
abundance: -
v_gene: TRBV9
CDR3nt: TGTGCCAGCAGCTCCGTTCTTGAGCGCCACTCCTACGAGCAGTACTTC
CDR3aa: CASSSVLERHSYEQYF